A selection of T cell receptor beta chains follows, all from one sample in a study of blood T cell repertoires in COVID-19. Data came from immunoSEQ multiplex PCR; TCRdb stores just in-frame clones and leaves some out. The data hold roughly 200,000 clones, with 88% observed a single time. Sequencing input: PBMCs or T cells enriched from blood (not recorded which). The receptors originated from a young woman who had recovered from COVID-19. Each CDR3 is given with its conserved first and last residue. The order of the fields is D gene, V gene, J gene, clone size, CDR3 protein, CDR3 DNA. A D gene is named only where the DNA matches it firmly. Some rows have no size entry. The others give once, few or many, or a class for an expanded clone.

d_call: TRBD2; v_call: TRBV7-2; j_call: TRBJ2-3; clone_size: NA; cdr3_aa: CASSLSLAGGTDTQYF; cdr3_nt: TGTGCCAGCAGCTTGTCCCTAGCGGGGGGCACAGATACGCAGTATTTT
d_call: TRBD1; v_call: TRBV6-5; j_call: TRBJ2-7; clone_size: few; cdr3_aa: CASGKQGAAYEQYF; cdr3_nt: TGTGCCAGCGGTAAACAGGGGGCCGCCTACGAGCAGTACTTC
d_call: NA; v_call: TRBV7-9; j_call: TRBJ2-2; clone_size: NA; cdr3_aa: CASSLGQAGTGELFF; cdr3_nt: TGTGCCAGCAGCTTAGGGCAGGCAGGCACCGGGGAGCTGTTTTTT
d_call: TRBD1; v_call: TRBV6-1; j_call: TRBJ1-2; clone_size: many; cdr3_aa: CASSEAPGGGYGYTF; cdr3_nt: TGTGCCAGCAGTGAAGCCCCAGGGGGCGGCTATGGCTACACCTTC
d_call: NA; v_call: TRBV1; j_call: TRBJ2-2; clone_size: NA; cdr3_aa: CTSSQGDRVKDTGELFF; cdr3_nt: TGCACCAGCAGCCAAGGGGACAGGGTTAAGGACACCGGGGAGCTGTTTTTT
d_call: TRBD1; v_call: TRBV11-2; j_call: TRBJ1-1; clone_size: NA; cdr3_aa: CASSSGGVAEAFF; cdr3_nt: TGTGCCAGCAGTTCAGGGGGCGTCGCTGAAGCTTTCTTT
d_call: TRBD2; v_call: TRBV5-5; j_call: TRBJ2-3; clone_size: NA; cdr3_aa: CASSYSQRCVVGGANTQYF; cdr3_nt: TGTGCCAGCAGCTATAGCCAAAGGTGCGTTGTCGGGGGGGCAAATACGCAGTATTTT
d_call: TRBD2; v_call: TRBV27; j_call: TRBJ2-5; clone_size: NA; cdr3_aa: CASSASGGREETQYF; cdr3_nt: TGTGCCAGCAGTGCTAGCGGGGGGAGGGAAGAGACCCAGTACTTC
d_call: TRBD1; v_call: TRBV7-2; j_call: TRBJ2-7; clone_size: NA; cdr3_aa: CASSLRADRVRNEQYF; cdr3_nt: TGTGCCAGCAGCTTAAGAGCAGACAGGGTCCGGAACGAGCAGTACTTC
d_call: NA; v_call: TRBV7-2; j_call: TRBJ1-1; clone_size: NA; cdr3_aa: CASSLQGTNTEAFF; cdr3_nt: TGTGCCAGCAGCTTACAGGGCACGAACACTGAAGCTTTCTTT
d_call: NA; v_call: TRBV4-3; j_call: TRBJ2-7; clone_size: NA; cdr3_aa: CASSQGRRTGEQYF; cdr3_nt: TGCGCCAGCAGCCAAGGAAGGCGGACTGGGGAGCAGTACTTC
d_call: TRBD1; v_call: TRBV2; j_call: TRBJ1-4; clone_size: NA; cdr3_aa: CASSFDRGYGKLFF; cdr3_nt: TGTGCCAGCAGTTTTGACAGGGGGTACGGAAAACTGTTTTTT
d_call: NA; v_call: TRBV11-2; j_call: TRBJ2-7; clone_size: NA; cdr3_aa: CASSLGAVDGPYEQYF; cdr3_nt: TGTGCCAGCAGCTTAGGGGCCGTAGACGGTCCCTACGAGCAGTACTTC